The source of this T cell receptor (beta chain) is a study of response to subunit inactivated influenza vaccine. CDR1 is LGHNA and CDR2 is YSLEER in the germline V gene. There are 16 residues in the CDR3. This clonotype has more than one count but fewer than ten. The antigen remains undetermined. Germline and junction disagree at one end, which may indicate a read error. One entry per CDR3 protein results from TCRdb running MiXCR on the RT-PCR reads. The table shows 600,000 to 850,000 distinct CDR3 sequences, with 14% occurring only once. Points from the study as a whole: Authors proposed each seasonal influenza vaccination draws in few new T cells.

The input for sequencing was PBMCs from blood, taken less than 15 days before vaccination. This chain connects TRBV4-3 to TRBJ2-2; 9 nucleotides agree with TRBD1. This clonotype was sampled from a man between 45 and 60 years old who received an inactivated influenza vaccine. The CDR3 spells CASNQATGGVLGELFF. The CDR3 DNA reads as TGCGCCAGCAACCAAGCAACAGGGGGCGTCCTCGGGGAGCTGTTTTTT.